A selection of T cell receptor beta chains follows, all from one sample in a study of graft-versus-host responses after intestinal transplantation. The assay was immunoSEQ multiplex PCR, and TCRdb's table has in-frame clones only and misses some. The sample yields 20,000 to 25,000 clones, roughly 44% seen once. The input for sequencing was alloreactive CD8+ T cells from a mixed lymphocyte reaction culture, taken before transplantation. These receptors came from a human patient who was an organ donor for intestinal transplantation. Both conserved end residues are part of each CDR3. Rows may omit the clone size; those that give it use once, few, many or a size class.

CDR3aa: CASSGQGAPYFMNTEAFF; v_gene: TRBV10-2; abundance: few
CDR3aa: CASSPILAGGHEQYF; v_gene: TRBV11-2; abundance: few
CDR3aa: CASSPRQIELFF; v_gene: TRBV6-1; abundance: NA
CDR3aa: CASSSGTGRGYTF; v_gene: TRBV7-9; abundance: NA
CDR3aa: CASSQTTNYNEQFF; v_gene: TRBV4-1; abundance: NA
CDR3aa: CASSLQEQGYGYTF; v_gene: TRBV7-9; abundance: few
CDR3aa: CASSGTGSHYEQYF; v_gene: TRBV19; abundance: NA
CDR3aa: CATSQDYGDGGGRNYGYTF; v_gene: TRBV4-3; abundance: NA
CDR3aa: CASSFRDIAGYRRGTYGVTNEQFF; v_gene: TRBV28; abundance: NA
CDR3aa: CASRRRPIADTQYF; v_gene: TRBV28; abundance: NA
CDR3aa: CASSLGSGTSNNEQFF; v_gene: TRBV5-1; abundance: NA
CDR3aa: CASSEEGGGNTEAFF; v_gene: TRBV4-1; abundance: NA
CDR3aa: CASSLTSPNTEAFF; v_gene: TRBV19; abundance: NA
CDR3aa: CASSHVGGEQYF; v_gene: TRBV4-1; abundance: NA
CDR3aa: CASSTRPGSYEQYF; v_gene: TRBV6-1; abundance: NA
CDR3aa: CASSEWGGVAQHF; v_gene: TRBV2; abundance: NA
CDR3aa: CASSFRQAYEQYF; v_gene: TRBV5-5; abundance: NA
CDR3aa: CASSPSQGNYGYTF; v_gene: TRBV18; abundance: NA
CDR3aa: CASSDRYQETQYF; v_gene: TRBV11-3; abundance: NA
CDR3aa: CASSHPGGGNTIYF; v_gene: TRBV4-1; abundance: medium-sized
CDR3aa: CASSLKDRVFYDEQFF; v_gene: TRBV5-8; abundance: NA
CDR3aa: CASSDPTGGWYEQYF; v_gene: TRBV2; abundance: NA